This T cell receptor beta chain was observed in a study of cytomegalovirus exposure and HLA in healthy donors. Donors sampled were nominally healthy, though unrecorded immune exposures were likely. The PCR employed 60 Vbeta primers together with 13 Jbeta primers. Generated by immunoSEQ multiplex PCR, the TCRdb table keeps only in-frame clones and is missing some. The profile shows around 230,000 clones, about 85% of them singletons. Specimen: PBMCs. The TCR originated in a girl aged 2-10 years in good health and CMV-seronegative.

The CDR3 spells CASSSRTGKGQPQHF. The CDR3 DNA reads TGTGCCAGCAGTTCTAGGACAGGGAAGGGTCAGCCCCAGCATTTT. The J gene is TRBJ1-5, the V gene TRBV6-7; 8 bases are a match to TRBD1. TRBV6-7 is placed among ORFs of uncertain function. There are 15 residues in the CDR3. Trimming at V came to 4 bases and at J to 6 bases, leaving 8 bases not matched to a gene.